The 14 T cell receptor beta chains below all came from one sample that was sequenced in a study of cytomegalovirus exposure and HLA in healthy donors. PCR employed 60 Vbeta and 13 Jbeta primers. Here immunoSEQ multiplex PCR was the method, and the copy in TCRdb shows in-frame clones only, minus some. The sample holds around 150,000 clones; roughly 70% are singletons and the top ten take 7.1%. Sequenced sample: PBMCs. The receptors here all came from a man in his forties or fifties in good health and CMV-seropositive.

This chain uses TRBV9 with TRBJ1-3; 8 bases line up with TRBD1. J gave up 4 bases and V 4 bases, and 4 bases lay outside the gene matches. Germline V gene lookup returns CDR1 SGDLS and CDR2 YYNGEE. The CDR3 consists of 14 residues. CDR3 DNA: TGTGCCAGCAGCTCATGGACAGGGGGAAACACCATATATTTT. Amino acid sequence: CASSSWTGGNTIYF.

This rearrangement joins TRBV5-4 to TRBJ2-1; 9 bases fit TRBD2. The junction had 11 bases not matched to a gene; V was cut back by 3 bases and J by 10 bases. Per germline, CDR1 SGHNT and CDR2 YYREEE (reference sequence). CDR3 size: 15 residues. The CDR3 DNA reads TGTGCCAGCAGCTCGGGGGGGGCTAGCGGGGCGGAGCAGTTCTTC. It specifies CASSSGGASGAEQFF.

The gene calls are TRBV27 and TRBJ2-7, with D unresolved. This CDR3 spans 13 amino acids. Trimming took 4 bases from V and 1 from J, leaving 8 bases between them. The germline V gene has CDR1 MNHEY and CDR2 SMNVEV (reference sequence). In nucleotides, the CDR3 is TGTGCCAGCAGTTGGGCAGGATCCTACGAGCAGTACTTC. It codes for CASSWAGSYEQYF.

The rearrangement uses TRBV7-8 and TRBJ2-7, with D perhaps matching TRBD1 (6 bases). This CDR3 has 14 amino acids. V shed 4 bases and J shed 7 bases, with 17 bases lying between them. Germline CDR1 reads SGHVS; CDR2 reads FQNEAQ. This chain's CDR3 is CASSYRVTSFEQYF. CDR3 coding DNA: TGTGCCAGCAGCTACAGGGTTACATCTTTTGAGCAGTACTTC.

The chain uses TRBV9 and TRBJ2-2, with D possibly matching TRBD2 (5 bases). The germline gives CDR1 SGDLS, CDR2 YYNGEE. Trimming took 3 bases from V and 5 from J, leaving 17 bases between them. The CDR3 covers 16 residues. The CDR3 here is CASSEKNYGLTGELFF. In nucleotides, the CDR3 is TGTGCCAGCAGCGAAAAAAATTATGGACTTACCGGGGAGCTGTTTTTT.

The chain has TRBV10-3 and TRBJ1-2; D not certain. The length of the CDR3 is 12 residues. Trimming shortened V by 7 bases and J by 4 bases, and 10 bases separated the two germline ends. From germline, CDR1 is ENHRY and CDR2 SYGVKD. In nucleotides, the CDR3 is TGTGCCATCAAAGAGGGTTCCTATGGCTACACCTTC. Protein sequence: CAIKEGSYGYTF.

The chain couples TRBV6-5 to TRBJ2-2; tentatively, D is TRBD1 (5 bases). The germline V gene encodes CDR1 MNHEY and CDR2 SVGAGI. V shed 5 bases and J shed 6 bases, with 13 bases lying between them. This CDR3 is built from 14 residues. The CDR3 sequence is CASSLSDRAGELFF. The CDR3 nucleotides read TGTGCCAGCAGTCTCAGCGACAGAGCCGGGGAGCTGTTTTTT.

The V call is TRBV5-4, the J call TRBJ1-2; tentative D call: TRBD1 (5 bases). Between the trimmed V and J ends, which lost 2 bases and 6 bases, there was a span of 8 bases. The germline V gene encodes CDR1 SGHNT and CDR2 YYREEE (reference sequence). The CDR3 totals 12 residues. The CDR3 DNA follows: TGTGCCAGCAGCTTAAACAGGAATGGCTACACCTTC. Its protein is CASSLNRNGYTF.

This chain connects TRBV7-2 to TRBJ2-2, with TRBD2 matching 13 bases. Germline loops: CDR1 SGHTA, CDR2 FQGNSA. The V gene end was trimmed by 2 bases and the J gene end by 6 bases; junction bases not matched to a gene: 0. This CDR3 has 15 amino acids. The CDR3 sequence is CASSLTSGGAGELFF. As DNA, the CDR3 is TGTGCCAGCAGCTTAACTAGCGGGGGGGCCGGGGAGCTGTTTTTT. The full variable domain, in which reference TRBV7-2 and TRBJ2-2 provide the parts outside the CDR3, is GAGVSQSPSNKVTEKGKDVELRCDPISGHTALYWYRQSLGQGLEFLIYFQGNSAPDKSGLPSDRFSAERTGGSVSTLTIQRTQQEDSAVYLCASSLTSGGAGELFFGEGSRLTVL.

The chain is built from TRBV9 and TRBJ2-3, with D possibly matching TRBD2 (6 bases). This CDR3 comprises 19 residues. Germline CDR1 is SGDLS and CDR2 is YYNGEE. Trimming removed 4 bases at V and 5 bases at J, with 29 bases between. The CDR3 protein is CASSPGRGGKIQIRDTQYF. The CDR3 DNA sequence: TGTGCCAGCAGCCCAGGAAGGGGAGGCAAAATACAGATCAGAGATACGCAGTATTTT. Complete variable domain (other parts from reference TRBV9 and TRBJ2-3): DSGVTQTPKHLITATGQRVTLRCSPRSGDLSVYWYQQSLDQGLQFLIQYYNGEERAKGNILERFSAQQFPDLHSELNLSSLELGDSALYFCASSPGRGGKIQIRDTQYFGPGTRLTVL.

The CDR3 nucleotides read TGTGCCAGCAGCGATTCCGACAGGGGGGACACCGGGGAGCTGTTTTTT. Protein: CASSDSDRGDTGELFF. This chain uses TRBV11-2 with TRBJ2-2, with 9 bases matching TRBD1. V dropped 5 bases and J dropped 3; count of bases not matched to a gene: 7. The germline V gene encodes CDR1 SGHAT and CDR2 FQNNGV. The CDR3 runs to 16 residues. The full variable domain, completed using reference TRBV11-2 and TRBJ2-2, is EAGVAQSPRYKIIEKRQSVAFWCNPISGHATLYWYQQILGQGPKLLIQFQNNGVVDDSQLPKDRFSAERLKGVDSTLKIQPAKLEDSAVYLCASSDSDRGDTGELFFGEGSRLTVL.

This CDR3 is CASSSGQGVEAFF. CDR3 DNA sequence: TGTGCCAGCAGCTCGGGACAGGGGGTTGAAGCTTTCTTT. The chain combines TRBV6-5 with TRBJ1-1; 11 bases agree with TRBD1. V lost 6 bases, J lost 7 bases, and 4 bases stayed unmatched. CDR1 MNHEY and CDR2 SVGAGI come from the germline V gene. The CDR3 covers 13 residues.

The CDR3 DNA reads as TGCGCCAGCAGCCAAGACCCGCAGGGAACTGAAGCTTTCTTT. Protein product: CASSQDPQGTEAFF. J is TRBJ1-1 and V is TRBV4-1; D possibly corresponds to TRBD1 (5 bases). The germline gives CDR1 MGHRA, CDR2 YSYEKL. Between the trimmed V and J ends, which lost 0 bases and 5 bases, there was a span of 10 bases. The CDR3 spans 14 residues.

The CDR3 loop is CASSPGTSGSYEQYF. Written as DNA, the CDR3 is TGTGCCAGCAGTCCCGGGACTAGCGGCTCCTACGAGCAGTACTTC. The chain is built from TRBV6-5 and TRBJ2-7; 11 bases map to TRBD2. The V segment lost 5 bases and the J segment 0 bases; nucleotides outside the gene matches: 3. Germline CDR1 reads MNHEY; CDR2 reads SVGAGI. The CDR3 contains 15 residues.